One TCR beta chain is described in this entry. Its specificity is not known. This CDR3 contains 15 residues. Germline-derived CDR1 and CDR2 are SGDLS and YYNGEE. With V trimmed by 4 bases and J by 5 bases, 8 bases remained unmatched. This entry is derived from a study of T-cell memory formation after mild COVID-19. Study as a whole: In these data, TCR clusters were largely donor specific. Whole-study results and caveats: Day 15 to 85 contracting clones showed balanced CD4/CD8; later expanders leaned CD4+.

Using constant-segment primers, 5'RACE produced TCR alpha and TCR beta cDNA libraries carrying sample barcodes and UMIs. TCRdb processed the 5' RACE reads anew with MiXCR; each CDR3 protein has one entry. The table shows roughly 86,000 distinct CDR3 sequences, with around 13% occurring only once. Sequencing was carried out using PBMCs or a T cell subset sorted from them (not recorded which). This TCR derives from an adult woman who had mild COVID-19 (a few samples of this study predate the infection). Cell type and time point are not known. The chain combines TRBV9 with TRBJ2-5; 10 bases are a match to TRBD2. CDR3 in amino acids: CASSLFSGGPETQYF. Written as DNA, the CDR3 is TGTGCCAGCAGCTTGTTTAGCGGGGGGCCTGAGACCCAGTACTTC.